This TCR beta chain emerged from a study of T cell repertoires in cytomegalovirus infection (dated by TCRdb to about 2019). Concerning the study at large: Because public TCR beta signatures pointed to carriage of CMV infection together with the matching HLA type, the HLA type of each donor mattered for the analysis.

Between the V and J ends, shortened by 1 base and 6 bases respectively, the junction contains 4 bases. The CDR3 sequence holds 13 residues, the cysteine and phenylalanine included. Only CDR3 DNA is held: 39 bases, read in frame from base 1. Reading the germline V gene gives CDR1 SNHLY and CDR2 FYNNEI. This clonotype was observed a single time. There is no known antigen for this receptor. Base-call qualities are not available, and no considerably larger clone is one nucleotide away. One read provides weak support. Sequenced using an Illumina HiSeq 1500. TCRdb applied fastp at Q25 and MiXCR to the public reads, then kept only in-frame beta chains. Every CDR3 protein is listed once, alongside the most common genes and DNA of its rows. The sample data list about 740,000 distinct CDR3 sequences, and 35% of these were observed just once. The top ten hold around 2.8% of the sample. Here is what the overall study found, with its caveats: The ex vivo response was dominated by HLA-C-restricted CMV-specific TCR beta clonotypes, which also provided the single most frequent clonotype in two of eight donors. In both this cohort and an independent cohort of 300 to 450 donors, the cumulative frequency of public TCR beta family members distinguished carriers of CMV infection plus the relevant HLA type.

The sequence came from a human donor in good health (CMV status not recorded). Some clones in this sample may be carry-over from other donors' samples. The rearrangement joined TRBV2 to TRBJ1-6; confidence is insufficient to name the D gene. The sample was PBMCs. The CDR3 protein sequence reads: CASSEDGNSPLHF. In nucleotides, the sequence is TGTGCCAGCAGTGAAGACGGTAATTCACCCCTCCACTTT.